This T cell receptor beta chain was identified in a study of cytomegalovirus exposure and HLA in healthy donors. As concerns this clone: Its antigen is as yet unknown.

60 Vbeta and 13 Jbeta primers were used in PCR. TCRdb's table, derived via immunoSEQ multiplex PCR, lists solely in-frame clones and lacks some. The sample contains more than 75,000 clones, about four fifths of which appear only once. In germline, CDR1 is SGHRS, CDR2 YFSETQ. The CDR3 runs 14 residues. The J segment lost 3 bases and the V segment lost 3 bases, leaving 4 bases of the junction unmatched. General study findings and limits: There were some public TCRs occurring in many donors, but most TCR sequences were rare. Later analysis identified a missense DCLRE1C variant that was linked to TCR beta V- and J-gene trimming. Fewer N-insertions than the 666-donor mean were reportedly shown by an Asian-associated ancestry cluster in a later analysis. Per published reports, the classifier diagnosed cytomegalovirus status with high specificity and sensitivity.

V is TRBV5-1 and J is TRBJ1-2; 8 nucleotides agree with TRBD1. The sample taken for sequencing was PBMCs. The source is a woman aged 40 to 55 in good health and CMV-seronegative. CDR3 sequence: CASSSQGADYGYTF. The CDR3 coding sequence is TGCGCCAGCAGCTCGCAGGGGGCGGACTATGGCTACACCTTC.